The clone carrying this T cell receptor beta chain has at least ten counts. This record belongs to a study of HIV-infected patients and healthy controls. No cell fractionation was done, so the repertoire covers all unsorted peripheral blood T cells. The CDR3 covers 16 residues. Germline CDR1 is KGHSH and CDR2 is LQKENI. V was pared by 0 bases and J by 7 bases, with 16 bases between. 400 to 550 ng RNA was reverse transcribed with alpha and beta constant-region primers. Separate chain-specific third strand synthesis with multiplexing indices produced the alpha and beta libraries. After a brief PCR adding P5, P7 and a second index, approximately 21 amplification cycles followed. MiXCR, applied by TCRdb to the 5' RACE reads, yields one record per CDR3 protein. The repertoire holds roughly 15,000 distinct CDR3 sequences, with 9.4% as singletons.

Sample: blood. The sequence was collected from an adult in good health. The chain uses TRBV18 and TRBJ2-4; D gene uncertain. The chain's CDR3 is CASSPPVAHPENIQYF. CDR3 in DNA: TGTGCCAGCTCACCACCGGTGGCCCACCCGGAGAACATTCAGTACTTC. Based on the CDR3 plus reference TRBV18 and TRBJ2-4, the full variable domain is NAGVMQNPRHLVRRRGQEARLRCSPMKGHSHVYWYRQLPEEGLKFMVYLQKENIIDESGMPKERFSAEFPKEGPSILRIQQVVRGDSAAYFCASSPPVAHPENIQYFGAGTRLSVL.